The 10 T cell receptor beta chains below come from one sample, sequenced in a study of beta chain features in type 1 diabetes. TCRB transcripts that were expressed got sequenced, as all of the isolated RNA had been reverse transcribed. Assay: immunoSEQ multiplex PCR; the TCRdb copy retains only in-frame clones and omits some. Of about 250,000 clones listed, 13% to 15% are singletons. The material sequenced was naive CD4+ T cells from blood. These TCRs come from a middle-aged woman in good health.

The V call is TRBV10-3, the J call TRBJ1-2; D is possibly TRBD1 (5 bases). There are 12 residues in the CDR3. Germline-derived CDR1 and CDR2 are ENHRY and SYGVKD. V was trimmed by 10 bases and J by 8 bases, leaving 17 bases between them. CDR3 sequence reads: CATDSGELGYTF. For the CDR3, the DNA is TGTGCCACCGATTCGGGGGAATTAGGCTACACCTTC.

This rearrangement joins TRBV19 to TRBJ1-6; 9 positions agree with TRBD1. CDR1 LNHDA and CDR2 SQIVND come from the germline V gene (reference sequence). There are 15 residues in the CDR3. After removal of 7 bases from V and 6 bases from J, the junction contained 7 bases not matched to a gene. DNA for the CDR3: TGTGCCAGTACCCGGACAGGGGCGAGTAATTCACCCCTCCACTTT. Translation: CASTRTGASNSPLHF.

The gene calls are TRBV7-2 and TRBJ2-1, with D maybe TRBD2 (7 bases). The V gene's germline CDR1 is SGHTA and CDR2 FQGNSA. Trimming shortened V by 6 bases and J by 6 bases, and 15 bases separated the two germline ends. The CDR3 loop spans 14 amino acids. The CDR3 nucleotides read TGTGCCAGCAGTGGGAGGGGGTCCCTCAATGAGCAGTTCTTC. Translation gives CASSGRGSLNEQFF. Using reference TRBV7-2 and TRBJ2-1 for the parts outside the CDR3, the full variable domain is GAGVSQSPSNKVTEKGKDVELRCDPISGHTALYWYRQSLGQGLEFLIYFQGNSAPDKSGLPSDRFSAERTGGSVSTLTIQRTQQEDSAVYLCASSGRGSLNEQFFGPGTRLTVL.

This clone was counted only a few times. The chain joins TRBV7-2 to TRBJ1-4; 11 bases match TRBD1. The CDR3 covers 14 residues. Germline CDR1 and CDR2: SGHTA and FQGNSA. With V trimmed by 3 bases and J by 8 bases, 2 bases remained unmatched. Written as DNA, the CDR3 is TGTGCCAGCAGCTTGGGGACAGGGGGAGAAAAACTGTTTTTT. This sequence encodes CASSLGTGGEKLFF.

The chain employs TRBV6-5 and TRBJ2-3; 10 bases are shared with TRBD2. CDR3 length: 15 residues. CDR1 and CDR2 (germline): MNHEY, SVGAGI. The V segment lost 4 bases and the J segment 2 bases; nucleotides outside the gene matches: 3. Written as DNA, the CDR3 is TGTGCCAGCAGTTTGAGCGGGGGGGCCACAGATACGCAGTATTTT. Translating it yields CASSLSGGATDTQYF.

The chain couples TRBV19 to TRBJ2-5; D is uncertain. The CDR3 runs to 11 residues. Germline V gene lookup returns CDR1 LNHDA and CDR2 SQIVND (reference sequence). Deletions cut 6 bases from V and 5 bases from J, with 7 bases between. The CDR3 reads CASRLRETQYF. The CDR3 nucleotides read TGTGCCAGTAGGTTACGGGAGACCCAGTACTTC.

V is TRBV18 and J is TRBJ1-6, with 8 bases that match TRBD1. Germline V gene sequence: CDR1 KGHSH, CDR2 LQKENI. V was pared by 5 bases and J by 7 bases, with 10 bases of the junction left unmatched. The CDR3 runs to 16 residues. In nucleotides, the CDR3 is TGTGCCAGCTCAAACACCGGACAGGGAAGAAATTCACCCCTCCACTTT. It yields the protein CASSNTGQGRNSPLHF.

The chain links TRBV7-6 to TRBJ2-3, with D possibly TRBD2 on 7 matching bases. This CDR3 is built from 15 residues. Germline V gene data show CDR1 as SGHVS and CDR2 as FNYEAQ. V was trimmed by 6 bases and J by 4 bases, leaving 17 bases between them. CDR3 DNA: TGTGCCAGCAGTACAGGGCGGGGGAGGGCAGATACGCAGTATTTT. Translating it yields CASSTGRGRADTQYF.

This clone was observed a few times. This chain connects TRBV19 to TRBJ1-4; D perhaps matches TRBD1 (6 bases). This CDR3 region has 15 residues. V shed 4 bases and J shed 0 bases, with 9 bases lying between them. Germline values: CDR1 LNHDA, CDR2 SQIVND (reference sequence). CDR3 bases: TGTGCCAGTAGTAAGACAGGCGCAACTAATGAAAAACTGTTTTTT. It encodes CASSKTGATNEKLFF.

The chain recombines TRBV9 with TRBJ2-5, with TRBD2 identical over 8 bases. This CDR3 is built from 14 residues. V trimming: 0 bases; J trimming: 7 bases; junction bases outside the gene matches: 5. Germline V CDR1 and CDR2: SGDLS, YYNGEE. The CDR3 sequence is CASSVDGGGWTQYF. DNA for the CDR3: TGTGCCAGCAGCGTAGATGGCGGGGGGTGGACCCAGTACTTC. The whole variable domain, remainder taken from reference TRBV9 and TRBJ2-5, is DSGVTQTPKHLITATGQRVTLRCSPRSGDLSVYWYQQSLDQGLQFLIQYYNGEERAKGNILERFSAQQFPDLHSELNLSSLELGDSALYFCASSVDGGGWTQYFGPGTRLLVL.